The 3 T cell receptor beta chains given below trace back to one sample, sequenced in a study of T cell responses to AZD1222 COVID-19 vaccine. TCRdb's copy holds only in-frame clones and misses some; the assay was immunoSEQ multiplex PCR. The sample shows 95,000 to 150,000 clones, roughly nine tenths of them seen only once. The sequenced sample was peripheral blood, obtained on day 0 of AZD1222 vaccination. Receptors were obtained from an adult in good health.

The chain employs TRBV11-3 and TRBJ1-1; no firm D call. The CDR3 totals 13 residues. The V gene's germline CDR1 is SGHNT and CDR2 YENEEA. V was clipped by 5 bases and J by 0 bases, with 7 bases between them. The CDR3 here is CASSALVNTEAFF. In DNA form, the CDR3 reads TGTGCCAGCAGCGCCTTGGTGAACACTGAAGCTTTCTTT.

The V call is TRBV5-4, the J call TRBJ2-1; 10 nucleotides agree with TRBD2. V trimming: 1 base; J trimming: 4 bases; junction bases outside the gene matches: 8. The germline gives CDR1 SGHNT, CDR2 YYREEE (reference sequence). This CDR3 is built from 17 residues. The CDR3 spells CASSLPGGLAVYNEQFF. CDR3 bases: TGTGCCAGCAGCTTGCCCGGCGGACTAGCGGTATACAATGAGCAGTTCTTC.

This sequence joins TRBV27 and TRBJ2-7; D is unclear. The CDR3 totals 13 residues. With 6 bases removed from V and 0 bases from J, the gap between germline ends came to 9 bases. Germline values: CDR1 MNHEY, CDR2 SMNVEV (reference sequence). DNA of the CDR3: TGTGCCAGCAGACTCGACACCTCCTACGAGCAGTACTTC. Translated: CASRLDTSYEQYF.